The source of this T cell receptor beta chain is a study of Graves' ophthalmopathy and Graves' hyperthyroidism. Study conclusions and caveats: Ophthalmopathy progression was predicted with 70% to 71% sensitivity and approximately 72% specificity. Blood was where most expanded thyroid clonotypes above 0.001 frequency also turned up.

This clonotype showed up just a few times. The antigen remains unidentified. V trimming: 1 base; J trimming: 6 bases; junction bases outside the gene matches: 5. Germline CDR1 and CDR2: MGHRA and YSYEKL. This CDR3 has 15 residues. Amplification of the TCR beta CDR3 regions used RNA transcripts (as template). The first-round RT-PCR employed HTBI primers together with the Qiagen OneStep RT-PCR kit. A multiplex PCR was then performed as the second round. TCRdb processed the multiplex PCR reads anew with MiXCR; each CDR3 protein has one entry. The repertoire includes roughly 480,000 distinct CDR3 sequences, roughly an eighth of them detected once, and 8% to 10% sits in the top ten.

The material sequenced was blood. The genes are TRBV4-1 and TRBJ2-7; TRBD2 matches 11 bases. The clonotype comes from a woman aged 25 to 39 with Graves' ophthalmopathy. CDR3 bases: TGCGCCAGCAGCCAAGCCCCCGGACTAGCGGGCGAGCAGTACTTC. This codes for CASSQAPGLAGEQYF.